The 15 T cell receptor beta chains given below trace back to one sample, sequenced in a study of cytomegalovirus exposure and HLA in healthy donors (dated by TCRdb to the late 2010s). The receptor library was made with the immunoSEQ multiplex PCR assay. For the multiplex PCR, a mixture combining 60 forward primers for TCR Vbeta segments and 13 reverse primers for TCR Jbeta segments was used. Sourced from immuneACCESS, this table was stored by TCRdb with only in-frame sequences that have V and J called. A share of the clones is absent; for the studies checked, an unresolved V gene accounts for under half, and the remainder has no known explanation. The sample table shows 150,000 to 200,000 clones, and around 85% are seen once. Of the sample, less than 2% falls within the top ten clones. The sequenced sample consisted of PBMCs. These receptors were taken from a young man in good health and CMV-seronegative.

The V call is TRBV7-3, the J call TRBJ2-7, with D maybe TRBD1 (5 bases). Trimming took 5 bases from V and 6 from J, leaving 14 bases between them. Germline CDR1 reads SGHTA; CDR2 reads FQGTGA. The length of the CDR3 is 13 residues. The CDR3 DNA sequence: TGTGCCAGCAGCCCACAAGGGGCTGCCGAGCAGTACTTC. It codes for CASSPQGAAEQYF.

This clone was picked up one time. V gene TRBV4-2 combines with J gene TRBJ2-2, with D maybe TRBD1 (5 bases). CDR1 and CDR2 (germline): LGHNA, YNFKEQ. The CDR3 consists of 15 residues. Between the trimmed V and J ends, which lost 1 base and 0 bases, there was a span of 6 bases. CDR3 nucleotides: TGTGCCAGCAGCCAAGGGACATCGAACACCGGGGAGCTGTTTTTT. This codes for CASSQGTSNTGELFF.

The chain recombines TRBV4-1 with TRBJ2-3, with a tentative D call TRBD2 (6 bases). CDR1 MGHRA and CDR2 YSYEKL come from the germline V gene. The CDR3 consists of 16 residues. With 2 bases removed from V and 5 bases from J, the gap between germline ends came to 17 bases. The CDR3 DNA reads as TGCGCCAGCAGCCAACTGGGGGGACGGGTGAAAGATACGCAGTATTTT. Translated, it gives CASSQLGGRVKDTQYF.

The rearrangement links TRBV5-6 to TRBJ2-1; 7 bases line up with TRBD1. The CDR3 spans 18 residues. J lost 3 bases, V lost 0 bases, and 12 bases had no gene match. Germline CDR1 and CDR2: SGHDT and YYEEEE. DNA of the CDR3: TGTGCCAGCAGCTTGGAGAGGGGGCAGGGGGTCTACTACAATGAGCAGTTCTTC. Encoded protein: CASSLERGQGVYYNEQFF.

The chain combines TRBV27 with TRBJ2-1, with D hard to call. The germline CDR1 and CDR2 sequences are MNHEY and SMNVEV (reference sequence). The CDR3 has 16 amino acids. V shed 5 bases and J shed 6 bases, with 20 bases lying between them. The CDR3 nucleotides are TGTGCCAGCAGTCGACAAGGCCCTTTTAGTATCAATGAGCAGTTCTTC. It codes for CASSRQGPFSINEQFF.

The chain uses TRBV4-2 and TRBJ2-2, with no clear D. Germline CDR1 is LGHNA and CDR2 is YNFKEQ. V shed 1 base and J shed 7 bases, with 10 bases lying between them. The CDR3 spans 14 residues. Here the CDR3 reads CASSQVLTVGELFF. The DNA of the CDR3 is TGTGCCAGCAGCCAAGTTCTCACAGTCGGGGAGCTGTTTTTT.

This clone was detected only once. The gene calls are TRBV19 and TRBJ1-1; a weak D match, TRBD1 (5 bases). CDR3 length: 14 residues. Trimming shortened V by 7 bases and J by 4 bases, and 16 bases separated the two germline ends. Germline loops: CDR1 LNHDA, CDR2 SQIVND (reference sequence). As DNA, the CDR3 is TGTGCCAGTACCTGGGGGGTGGGAAGCACTGAAGCTTTCTTT. Residues: CASTWGVGSTEAFF.

The V call is TRBV19, the J call TRBJ2-5; possible D gene TRBD2, 6 bases. Germline CDR1 is LNHDA and CDR2 is SQIVND (reference sequence). The CDR3 consists of 15 residues. Trimming left V 2 bases short and J 1 base short, with 11 bases between. The CDR3 is CASSIRMGLQETQYF. For the CDR3, the DNA is TGTGCCAGTAGTATAAGGATGGGACTCCAAGAGACCCAGTACTTC.

The rearrangement uses TRBV6-1 and TRBJ1-6; unclear D gene. Germline CDR1 and CDR2: MNHNS and SASEGT. The ends were cut back, 10 bases at V and 0 bases at J, with 13 bases in the middle. This CDR3 contains 15 residues. The CDR3 DNA reads as TGTGCCACTCTGGACGGGAGCTCCTATAATTCACCCCTCCACTTT. It encodes CATLDGSSYNSPLHF.

This rearrangement joins TRBV9 to TRBJ1-1; no clear D. The V gene's germline CDR1 is SGDLS and CDR2 YYNGEE. There are 16 residues in the CDR3. V lost 4 bases, J lost 10 bases, and 26 bases lay in between. The CDR3 nucleotides are TGTGCCAGCAGCAACACCGGGTGGGTTGGCCGAGGTAGAGCTTTCTTT. Protein product: CASSNTGWVGRGRAFF.

This clone turned up a few times. The V call is TRBV11-3, the J call TRBJ2-1; 8 nucleotides align to TRBD1. Germline trimming cut 5 bases from V and 6 bases from J; bases unmatched to any gene: 9. The CDR3 is made up of 15 amino acids. Germline values: CDR1 SGHNT, CDR2 YENEEA. The CDR3 sequence is CASSMDRVAFNEQFF. CDR3 DNA: TGTGCCAGCAGCATGGACAGGGTAGCCTTCAATGAGCAGTTCTTC.

The rearrangement links TRBV12-5 to TRBJ1-5; weak D call: TRBD1 (6 bases). V lost 6 bases and J 6 bases, leaving 15 bases between the germline ends. CDR1 and CDR2 from the germline V gene are LGHNT and FRNRAP. CDR3 size: 14 residues. CDR3 sequence: CASGGGEAGQPQHF. The CDR3 DNA follows: TGTGCTAGTGGAGGGGGAGAGGCTGGTCAGCCCCAGCATTTT.

The V gene is TRBV5-6, the J gene TRBJ2-7; 9 bases agree with TRBD1. In germline, CDR1 is SGHDT, CDR2 YYEEEE. The CDR3 loop spans 17 amino acids. Trimming cost V 4 bases and J 7 bases; bases outside gene matches: 18. The DNA of the CDR3 is TGTGCCAGCAGCCCAGTCCCGGGACAGGGATTCCCAGGGGAGCAGTACTTC. Amino acids: CASSPVPGQGFPGEQYF.

This chain links TRBV6-1 with TRBJ2-6; 7 nucleotides align to TRBD1. The germline gives CDR1 MNHNS, CDR2 SASEGT. The CDR3 spans 13 residues. The V and J ends lost 5 bases and 11 bases, in that order; junction bases with no gene match: 6. As DNA, the CDR3 is TGTGCCAGCAGTACCGGGACAGCAGACGTCCTGACTTTC. Amino acids: CASSTGTADVLTF.

The chain's CDR3 is CASSLVGGRARNEQFF. The CDR3 nucleotides are TGTGCCAGCAGCTTAGTTGGCGGGAGGGCCCGTAATGAGCAGTTCTTC. The chain employs TRBV7-2 and TRBJ2-1; 9 nucleotides match TRBD2. This CDR3 contains 16 residues. The trim removed 1 base at V and 7 bases at J, leaving 8 bases unmatched. Germline V gene data show CDR1 as SGHTA and CDR2 as FQGNSA. Complete variable domain (other parts from reference TRBV7-2 and TRBJ2-1): GAGVSQSPSNKVTEKGKDVELRCDPISGHTALYWYRQSLGQGLEFLIYFQGNSAPDKSGLPSDRFSAERTGGSVSTLTIQRTQQEDSAVYLCASSLVGGRARNEQFFGPGTRLTVL.